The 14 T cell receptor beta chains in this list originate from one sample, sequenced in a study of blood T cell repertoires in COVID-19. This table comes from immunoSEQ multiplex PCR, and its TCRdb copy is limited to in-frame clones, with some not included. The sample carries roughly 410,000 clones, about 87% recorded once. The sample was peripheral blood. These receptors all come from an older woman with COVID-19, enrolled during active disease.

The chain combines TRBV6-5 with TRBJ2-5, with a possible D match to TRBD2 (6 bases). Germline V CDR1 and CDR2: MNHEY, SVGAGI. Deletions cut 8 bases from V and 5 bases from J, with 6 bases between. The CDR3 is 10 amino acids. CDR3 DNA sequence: TGTGCCAGCGGGGGGGAGACCCAGTACTTC. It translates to CASGGETQYF.

CDR3 in amino acids: CASSLGPLDGYTF. CDR3 DNA: TGTGCCAGCAGCTTAGGTCCTCTAGATGGCTACACCTTC. The gene calls are TRBV7-9 and TRBJ1-2; no firm D call. This CDR3 has 13 residues. V lost 1 base to trimming and J lost 6 bases, with 9 bases between them. Looked up from germline, CDR1 is SEHNR and CDR2 is FQNEAQ (reference sequence).

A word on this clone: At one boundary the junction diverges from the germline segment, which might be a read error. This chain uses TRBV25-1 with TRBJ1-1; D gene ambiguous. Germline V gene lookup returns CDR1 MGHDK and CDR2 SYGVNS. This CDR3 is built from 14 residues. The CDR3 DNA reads TGTGCTAGCATGGGGAGGTCGGTGGGGTCTGAAGCTTTCTTT. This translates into CASMGRSVGSEAFF.

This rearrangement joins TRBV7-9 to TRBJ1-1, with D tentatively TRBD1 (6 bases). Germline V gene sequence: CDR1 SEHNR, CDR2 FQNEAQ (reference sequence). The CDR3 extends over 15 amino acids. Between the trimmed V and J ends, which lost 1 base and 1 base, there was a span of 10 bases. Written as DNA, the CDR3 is TGTGCCAGCAGCTTAGGCAGCAGGGGGAACACTGAAGCTTTCTTT. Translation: CASSLGSRGNTEAFF. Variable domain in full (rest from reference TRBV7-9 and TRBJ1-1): DTGVSQNPRHKITKRGQNVTFRCDPISEHNRLYWYRQTLGQGPEFLTYFQNEAQLEKSRLLSDRFSAERPKGSFSTLEIQRTEQGDSAMYLCASSLGSRGNTEAFFGQGTRLTVV.

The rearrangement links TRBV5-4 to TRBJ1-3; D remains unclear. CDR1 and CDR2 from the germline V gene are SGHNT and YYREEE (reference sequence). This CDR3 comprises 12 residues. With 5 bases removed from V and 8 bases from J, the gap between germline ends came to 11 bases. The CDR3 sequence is CASSPGRDTIYF. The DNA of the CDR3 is TGTGCCAGCAGTCCTGGGCGGGACACCATATATTTT. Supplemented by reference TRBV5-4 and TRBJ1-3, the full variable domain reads ETGVTQSPTHLIKTRGQQVTLRCSSQSGHNTVSWYQQALGQGPQFIFQYYREEENGRGNFPPRFSGLQFPNYSSELNVNALELDDSALYLCASSPGRDTIYFGEGSWLTVV.

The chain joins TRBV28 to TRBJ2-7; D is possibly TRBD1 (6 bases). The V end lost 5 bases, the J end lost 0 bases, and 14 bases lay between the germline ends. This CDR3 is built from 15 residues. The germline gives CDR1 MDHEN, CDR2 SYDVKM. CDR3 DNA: TGTGCCAGCAGTCCCCCAGGGGCTAGCTCCTACGAGCAGTACTTC. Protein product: CASSPPGASSYEQYF.

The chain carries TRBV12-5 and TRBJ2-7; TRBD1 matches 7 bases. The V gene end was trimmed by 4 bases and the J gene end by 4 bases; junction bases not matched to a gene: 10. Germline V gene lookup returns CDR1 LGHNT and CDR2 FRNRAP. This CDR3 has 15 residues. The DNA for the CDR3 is TGTGCTAGTGGTTGGAACAGGGGTTTGGATTACGAGCAGTACTTC. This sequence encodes CASGWNRGLDYEQYF. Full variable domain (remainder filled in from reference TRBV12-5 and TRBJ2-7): DARVTQTPRHKVTEMGQEVTMRCQPILGHNTVFWYRQTMMQGLELLAYFRNRAPLDDSGMPKDRFSAEMPDATLATLKIQPSEPRDSAVYFCASGWNRGLDYEQYFGPGTRLTVT.

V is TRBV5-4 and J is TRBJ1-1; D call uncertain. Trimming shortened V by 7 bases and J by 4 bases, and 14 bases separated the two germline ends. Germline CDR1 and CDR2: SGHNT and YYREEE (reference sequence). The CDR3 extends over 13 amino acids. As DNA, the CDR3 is TGTGCCAGCCGTACTCGAGGGAGCACTGAAGCTTTCTTT. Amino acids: CASRTRGSTEAFF.

DNA for the CDR3: TGTGCCAGTAGTAGACTTTCTCCTACGAACACCGGGGAGCTGTTTTTT. Its protein is CASSRLSPTNTGELFF. V usage is TRBV19 and J usage is TRBJ2-2; D not certain. Between the trimmed V and J ends, which lost 4 bases and 0 bases, there was a span of 12 bases. Germline-derived CDR1 and CDR2 are LNHDA and SQIVND (reference sequence). The CDR3 is 16 amino acids. Combining the CDR3 with reference TRBV19 and TRBJ2-2 gives the whole variable domain DGGITQSPKYLFRKEGQNVTLSCEQNLNHDAMYWYRQDPGQGLRLIYYSQIVNDFQKGDIAEGYSVSREKKESFPLTVTSAQKNPTAFYLCASSRLSPTNTGELFFGEGSRLTVL.

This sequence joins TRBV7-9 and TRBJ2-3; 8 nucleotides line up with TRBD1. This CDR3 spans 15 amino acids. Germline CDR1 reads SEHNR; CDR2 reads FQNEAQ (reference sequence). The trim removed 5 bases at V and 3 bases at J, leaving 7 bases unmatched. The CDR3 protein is CASSTVRGQTDTQYF. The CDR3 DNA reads TGTGCCAGCAGCACCGTCAGGGGGCAAACAGATACGCAGTATTTT.

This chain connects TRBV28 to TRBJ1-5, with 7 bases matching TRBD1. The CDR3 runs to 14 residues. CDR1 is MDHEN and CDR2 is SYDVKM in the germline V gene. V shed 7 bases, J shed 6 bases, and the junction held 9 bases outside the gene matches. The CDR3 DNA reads TGTGCCAGCACCTTAGACAGGGCAGCTCAGCCCCAGCATTTT. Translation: CASTLDRAAQPQHF.

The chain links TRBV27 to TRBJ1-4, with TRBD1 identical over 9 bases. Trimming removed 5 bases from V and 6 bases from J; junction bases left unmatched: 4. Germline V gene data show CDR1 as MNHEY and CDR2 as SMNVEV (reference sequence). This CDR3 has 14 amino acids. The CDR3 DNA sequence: TGTGCCAGCAGTCCCCGGGACAGGGATGAAAAACTGTTTTTT. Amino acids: CASSPRDRDEKLFF.

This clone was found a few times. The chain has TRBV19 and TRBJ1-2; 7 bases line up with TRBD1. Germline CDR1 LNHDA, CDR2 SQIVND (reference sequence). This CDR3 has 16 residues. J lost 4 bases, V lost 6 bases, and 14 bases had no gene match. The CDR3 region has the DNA TGTGCCAGTAGAGGGGGCCCGACAGGGACTTCCTATGGCTACACCTTC. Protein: CASRGGPTGTSYGYTF.

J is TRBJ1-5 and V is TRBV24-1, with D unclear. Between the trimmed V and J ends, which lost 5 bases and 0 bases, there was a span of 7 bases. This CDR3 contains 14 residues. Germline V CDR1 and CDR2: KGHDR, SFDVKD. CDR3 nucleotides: TGTGCCACCAGTGGCCGGTATAGCAATCAGCCCCAGCATTTT. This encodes CATSGRYSNQPQHF.